These 27 T cell receptor beta chains originate from one sample sequenced in a study of Ad26.COV2.S vaccination and SARS-CoV-2 variants. The protocol was immunoSEQ multiplex PCR, while the TCRdb copy is restricted to in-frame clones and leaves out a portion. The sample comprises roughly 380,000 clones, 88% of which are singletons, and 3.6% rests with the top ten. Treatment denoted: roughly 18 received Ad26.COV2.S at low or high dose, single or two shots; roughly five received placebo; per-sample allocation not given. Specimens were obtained on day 63 following the first vaccine or placebo injection. Specimen: peripheral blood, collected in a trial of Ad26.COV2.S vaccine versus placebo. Source of these receptors: a person aged 18-60 years who received the Ad26.COV2.S COVID-19 vaccine or a placebo.

The V gene is TRBV15, the J gene TRBJ2-3; weak D call: TRBD1 (6 bases). Germline V gene lookup returns CDR1 LNHNV and CDR2 YYDKDF (reference sequence). Trimming cost V 0 bases and J 3 bases, with 13 bases left between them. The CDR3 covers 16 residues. The CDR3 here is CATSRDLAGETDTQYF. Here the CDR3 DNA reads TGTGCCACCAGCAGAGATCTGGCAGGGGAAACAGATACGCAGTATTTT.

This clone has only one observation. V usage is TRBV19 and J usage is TRBJ2-7; the match to TRBD1 covers 9 bases. Germline trimming cut 5 bases from V and 3 bases from J; bases unmatched to any gene: 8. The CDR3 runs 15 residues. Germline V gives CDR1 LNHDA, CDR2 SQIVND (reference sequence). CDR3 sequence: CASSSRQGVFYEQYF. Written as DNA, the CDR3 is TGTGCCAGTAGTTCTCGACAGGGGGTCTTCTACGAGCAGTACTTC.

The genes are TRBV19 and TRBJ1-4; D is unclear. The CDR3 has 17 residues. Trimming removed 2 bases at V and 2 bases at J, with 15 bases between. Germline CDR1 LNHDA, CDR2 SQIVND (reference sequence). As DNA, the CDR3 is TGTGCCAGTAGTATACATCGACGGACGAACACTAATGAAAAACTGTTTTTT. Residues: CASSIHRRTNTNEKLFF.

This clone was counted between two and nine times. Other DNA sequences from this sample encode an identical CDR3 as well. The V call is TRBV29-1, the J call TRBJ1-2; tentatively, D is TRBD1 (6 bases). Germline assignment: CDR1 SQVTM and CDR2 ANQGSEA. The CDR3 consists of 12 residues. The ends were cut back, 6 bases at V and 0 bases at J, with 8 bases in the middle. The CDR3 region has the DNA TGCAGCGTGTCAGGGGCTAACTATGGCTACACCTTC. Its protein is CSVSGANYGYTF.

The V call is TRBV7-8, the J call TRBJ1-6; a possible D gene is TRBD1 (5 bases). The CDR3 is 13 residues long. V dropped 10 bases and J dropped 3 bases, with 10 bases sitting between them. CDR1 is SGHVS, CDR2 FQNEAQ, per germline. This CDR3 reads CATGTDYNSPLHF. CDR3 sequence (DNA): TGTGCCACCGGGACGGACTATAATTCACCCCTCCACTTT.

This chain uses TRBV7-3 with TRBJ2-1; 8 nucleotides line up with TRBD1. The germline gives CDR1 SGHTA, CDR2 FQGTGA. The length of the CDR3 is 15 residues. With V trimmed by 5 bases and J by 8 bases, 11 bases remained unmatched. Here the CDR3 DNA reads TGTGCCAGCAGCCCCCTGATCGGACAGGGTGATGAGCAGTTCTTC. Amino acids: CASSPLIGQGDEQFF.

This rearrangement joins TRBV6-5 to TRBJ2-1; 7 bases map to TRBD2. The CDR3 is 15 residues long. Germline loops: CDR1 MNHEY, CDR2 SVGAGI. V lost 7 bases, J lost 5 bases, and 11 bases stayed unmatched. CDR3 protein: CASTLTWGGNNEQFF. In DNA, the CDR3 is TGTGCCAGCACTCTCACTTGGGGGGGTAACAATGAGCAGTTCTTC.

The J gene is TRBJ2-7, the V gene TRBV7-2; the D gene is possibly TRBD1 (5 bases). With 1 base removed from V and 0 bases from J, the gap between germline ends came to 10 bases. Germline V gene lookup returns CDR1 SGHTA and CDR2 FQGNSA. The CDR3 runs to 15 residues. In DNA, the CDR3 is TGTGCCAGCAGCTTAGAGACAGCCTACTCCTACGAGCAGTACTTC. This sequence encodes CASSLETAYSYEQYF.

To note about this clone: Other DNA sequences within the sample encode an identical CDR3. CDR3 amino acids: CASSVGTGNEQFF. The CDR3 DNA is TGTGCCAGCAGCGTAGGGACGGGCAATGAGCAGTTCTTC. The chain uses TRBV9 and TRBJ2-1; no firm D call. Trimming pared 0 bases from V and 6 bases from J, leaving 7 bases between. The CDR3 loop spans 13 amino acids. The germline gives CDR1 SGDLS, CDR2 YYNGEE.

This chain uses TRBV18 with TRBJ2-3; 7 nucleotides line up with TRBD1. This CDR3 comprises 15 residues. Losses at the gene ends were 3 bases for V and 3 bases for J; bases not matched to a gene: 6. Germline V CDR1 and CDR2: KGHSH, LQKENI. The CDR3: CASSPRQGVTDTQYF. The CDR3 DNA is TGTGCCAGCTCACCTCGACAGGGAGTGACAGATACGCAGTATTTT.

The V and J genes are TRBV19 and TRBJ2-3; tentative D call: TRBD2 (5 bases). CDR1 LNHDA and CDR2 SQIVND come from the germline V gene (reference sequence). The CDR3 length is 16 residues. V lost 6 bases to trimming and J lost 0 bases, with 16 bases between them. The CDR3 protein is CASSWGASLSTDTQYF. CDR3 coding DNA: TGTGCCAGTAGCTGGGGAGCTTCCCTTAGCACAGATACGCAGTATTTT.

This clone was observed a few times. Distinct nucleotide sequences in the sample also encode this CDR3. This chain joins TRBV27 and TRBJ2-2, with D possibly matching TRBD2 (5 bases). CDR1 MNHEY and CDR2 SMNVEV come from the germline V gene (reference sequence). V lost 6 bases and J lost 0, with 11 bases in between. The CDR3 length is 15 residues. Here the CDR3 reads CASSPSGTNTGELFF. CDR3 bases: TGTGCCAGCAGCCCGAGCGGCACGAACACCGGGGAGCTGTTTTTT.

V and J are TRBV9 and TRBJ2-7; tentatively, D is TRBD1 or TRBD2 (6 bases each). Trimming left V 0 bases short and J 7 bases short, with 14 bases between. The CDR3 contains 14 residues. Germline CDR1 reads SGDLS; CDR2 reads YYNGEE. The CDR3 loop reads CASSVGSGAWEQYF. The CDR3 bases are TGTGCCAGCAGCGTAGGATCGGGGGCGTGGGAGCAGTACTTC.

This clone was detected once. This CDR3 reads CASSPSGGSYEQYF. The CDR3 DNA reads as TGTGCCAGCTCACCTAGCGGGGGTTCCTACGAGCAGTACTTC. The chain uses TRBV18 and TRBJ2-7; 9 nucleotides match TRBD2. Looked up from germline, CDR1 is KGHSH and CDR2 is LQKENI. The CDR3 runs 14 residues. V was clipped by 3 bases and J by 1 base; unmatched bases: 1.

V is TRBV2 and J is TRBJ2-1; 7 bases agree with TRBD1. Germline V gene lookup returns CDR1 SNHLY and CDR2 FYNNEI. Trimming removed 1 base from V and 0 bases from J; junction bases left unmatched: 0. CDR3 length: 15 amino acids. In DNA, the CDR3 is TGTGCCAGCAGTGAAGAGGGGGCCTCCTACAATGAGCAGTTCTTC. This sequence encodes CASSEEGASYNEQFF.

The chain links TRBV10-3 to TRBJ2-7, with a tentative D call TRBD2 (6 bases). Germline V lookup: CDR1 ENHRY, CDR2 SYGVKD. V was clipped by 4 bases and J by 5 bases, with 9 bases between them. The CDR3 extends over 12 amino acids. The CDR3 coding sequence is TGTGCCATCAGTGGGGGACTTAACGAGCAGTACTTC. Translation gives CAISGGLNEQYF.

The V and J genes are TRBV5-4 and TRBJ1-1; D is unresolved. Germline CDR1 and CDR2: SGHNT and YYREEE (reference sequence). V was shortened by 0 bases and J by 3 bases, with 3 bases between the two germline ends. This CDR3 is 12 amino acids long. DNA of the CDR3: TGTGCCAGCAGCTTGGGGCACACTGAAGCTTTCTTT. It encodes CASSLGHTEAFF.

The V call is TRBV7-2, the J call TRBJ2-6; D remains unclear. Germline loops: CDR1 SGHTA, CDR2 FQGNSA. Trimming left V 6 bases short and J 0 bases short, with 9 bases between. The CDR3 has 15 amino acids. The CDR3 loop is CASSPAYSGANVLTF. In DNA form, the CDR3 reads TGTGCCAGCAGTCCAGCTTACTCTGGGGCCAACGTCCTGACTTTC.

The V and J genes are TRBV29-1 and TRBJ2-1; 8 bases map to TRBD2. CDR1 and CDR2 (germline): SQVTM, ANQGSEA. The ends lost 1 base at V and 2 bases at J; junction bases unmatched: 13. The CDR3 is made up of 18 amino acids. The CDR3 bases are TGCAGCGTTGAAGTATGGAAGCTGGCGGGGGGTACCTACAATGAGCAGTTCTTC. Translating it yields CSVEVWKLAGGTYNEQFF.

This clone was counted a single time. The rearrangement joins TRBV5-8 to TRBJ2-1, with no clear D. CDR1 and CDR2 (germline): SGHTS, YDEGEE. V was cut by 5 bases and J by 3 bases, with 3 bases left in between. This CDR3 is 11 amino acids long. The CDR3 sequence is CASSLYNEQFF. In DNA form, the CDR3 reads TGTGCCAGCAGTCTCTACAATGAGCAGTTCTTC.

This clone is a singleton in its sample. This chain links TRBV10-1 with TRBJ2-7; D is ambiguous. In germline, CDR1 is WNHNN, CDR2 SYGVQD (reference sequence). The CDR3 contains 16 residues. V was shortened by 0 bases and J by 7 bases, with 19 bases between the two germline ends. The CDR3 DNA reads as TGCGCCAGCAGTGAGTCGAATTTAGGGCTTGGAGAAGAGCAGTACTTC. Residues: CASSESNLGLGEEQYF.

This chain uses TRBV10-3 with TRBJ2-7, with D perhaps being TRBD1 or TRBD2 (5 bases each). Germline V CDR1 and CDR2: ENHRY, SYGVKD. The CDR3 has 13 residues. V lost 3 bases to trimming and J lost 1 base, with 7 bases between them. The DNA of the CDR3 is TGTGCCATCAGTGAAGGGACGTCCTACGAGCAGTACTTC. Its translation is CAISEGTSYEQYF.

This chain uses TRBV13 with TRBJ2-5; 8 positions match TRBD1. Germline CDR1 PRHDT, CDR2 FYEKMQ (reference sequence). The CDR3 is made up of 14 amino acids. The V segment lost 6 bases and the J segment 5 bases; nucleotides outside the gene matches: 8. CDR3 sequence (DNA): TGTGCCAGCAGGAACGGACAGGGCCACGAGACCCAGTACTTC. As protein: CASRNGQGHETQYF.

The chain links TRBV3-1 (or the pseudogene TRBV3-2) to TRBJ2-2; D is unclear. CDR1 is LGHDT and CDR2 is YNNKEL in the germline V gene (reference sequence). Trimming removed 4 bases from V and 7 bases from J, with 7 bases in between. The CDR3 extends over 12 amino acids. CDR3 region: CASSPRNGELFF. CDR3 in DNA: TGTGCCAGCAGCCCGAGAAACGGGGAGCTGTTTTTT.

This chain connects TRBV30 to TRBJ2-3, with D possibly TRBD1 on 5 matching bases. CDR1 is GTSNPN and CDR2 is SVGIG in the germline V gene (reference sequence). This CDR3 is 14 amino acids long. V dropped 0 bases and J dropped 6 bases, with 13 bases sitting between them. The CDR3 region is CAWSVKFSGDTQYF. CDR3 nucleotide sequence: TGTGCCTGGAGTGTAAAATTTTCAGGGGATACGCAGTATTTT.

A few counts support this clone. The chain combines TRBV9 with TRBJ1-2, with TRBD1 matching over 10 bases. The V gene's germline CDR1 is SGDLS and CDR2 YYNGEE. The CDR3 is 16 residues long. The junction had 5 bases not matched to a gene; V was cut back by 3 bases and J by 0 bases. In nucleotides, the CDR3 is TGTGCCAGCAGCGCCTCCGGGACAGGGGCTAACTATGGCTACACCTTC. Its protein is CASSASGTGANYGYTF. Full variable domain (remainder filled in from reference TRBV9 and TRBJ1-2): DSGVTQTPKHLITATGQRVTLRCSPRSGDLSVYWYQQSLDQGLQFLIQYYNGEERAKGNILERFSAQQFPDLHSELNLSSLELGDSALYFCASSASGTGANYGYTFGSGTRLTVV.

The rearrangement uses TRBV5-1 and TRBJ1-6, with D uncertain. Germline CDR1 and CDR2: SGHRS and YFSETQ. With 2 bases removed from V and 3 bases from J, the gap between germline ends came to 12 bases. The CDR3 sequence is 16 residues long. The CDR3 protein is CASSLIQTDYNSPLHF. The CDR3 bases are TGCGCCAGCAGCTTAATTCAGACGGACTATAATTCACCCCTCCACTTT.